These T cell receptor beta chains were read from a single sample in a study of a mutant IDH1 vaccine in newly diagnosed glioma. Clones were read by immunoSEQ multiplex PCR, and TCRdb kept only the in-frame ones, dropping some. Counted here are tens of thousands of clones, roughly 80% occurring once; the ten biggest clones make up around 1.9%. The material sequenced was PBMCs, taken from a glioma patient treated with radiotherapy, temozolomide or both. Source of these receptors: a woman between 35 and 50 years old with glioma. CDR3s include the opening cysteine and the closing phenylalanine or tryptophan. The D gene is left open where the match is weak. A row's size may be missing; if present it is once, few, many or a size class.

CDR3 DNA,CDR3 protein,D gene,clone size,V gene,J gene
TGTGCCAGCAGCGAGTCCCCTCTACAGCACTACGGGGCCAACGTCCTGACTTTC,CASSESPLQHYGANVLTF,.,.,TRBV11-3,TRBJ2-6
TGTGCCAGCAGCTTAGTCCGGGGGCAATGGGAGACCCAGTACTTC,CASSLVRGQWETQYF,.,.,TRBV7-2,TRBJ2-5
TGTGCCAGCAGGAGACAGTCGGCCCAAGAGACCCAGTACTTC,CASRRQSAQETQYF,.,once,TRBV7-6,TRBJ2-5
TGTGCCAGCAGTGCCCAGGTGGGAGTGGGCAATCAGCCCCAGCATTTT,CASSAQVGVGNQPQHF,.,.,TRBV2,TRBJ1-5
TGTGCCAGCAGTTACTCGGGCGCCATACTTGAAGCTTTCTTT,CASSYSGAILEAFF,.,.,TRBV6-5,TRBJ1-1
TGCGCCAGCAGCTTTTGGACCTACACTGAAGCTTTCTTT,CASSFWTYTEAFF,.,once,TRBV5-1,TRBJ1-1
TGTGCCAGAAGCTTGTTCCAATTCCAGCCCCAGCATTTT,CARSLFQFQPQHF,.,.,TRBV5-3,TRBJ1-5
TGCGCCAGCAGCGGAGGGACAGATGAGGAAAAACTGTTTTTT,CASSGGTDEEKLFF,TRBD1,.,TRBV5-1,TRBJ1-4
TGTGCCATCAACGCGGGGACTAGCGGGGGGTACGAGCAGTACTTC,CAINAGTSGGYEQYF,TRBD2,.,TRBV10-3,TRBJ2-7
TGTGCCAGCTCACCCCGGGGACAGGGAGAGTCACCCCTCCACTTT,CASSPRGQGESPLHF,TRBD1,.,TRBV18,TRBJ1-6
TGTGCCAGCAGTTGGCAGGGGGGCATCACAGATACGCAGTATTTT,CASSWQGGITDTQYF,.,.,TRBV6-5,TRBJ2-3
TGCGCCAGCAGTGAGTCTGTCCAGGGGAGGGCTTTCTTT,CASSESVQGRAFF,.,.,TRBV10-1,TRBJ1-1
TGTGCCAGCCGCCGGGGTGGGGAGACCCAGTACTTC,CASRRGGETQYF,.,once,TRBV7-9,TRBJ2-5
TGCGCCAGCAGCTTGGGGGGGTCCCGAACTGAAGCTTTCTTT,CASSLGGSRTEAFF,.,.,TRBV5-1,TRBJ1-1